This T cell receptor beta chain was found in a study of cytomegalovirus exposure and HLA in healthy donors. Findings of the study overall: Among the sequence variants, a highly shared cluster was likely an artifact of sequencing. TRBV6-2, TRBV6-3 and other indistinguishable V segments were excluded. The productive fraction for most TCR beta V segments was about 90% or about 30% in an earlier analysis. Whilst most TCR sequences proved rare, a subset of public TCRs occurred across many donors.

Comment on this clone: Its matching antigen is unknown.

Primers: 60 Vbeta forward and 13 Jbeta reverse. Measured with immunoSEQ multiplex PCR; TCRdb has only the in-frame clones, and not every one. The sample holds about 150,000 clones, 85% seen once. From germline, CDR1 is SEHNR and CDR2 FQNEAQ (reference sequence). J was trimmed by 3 bases and V by 5 bases; bases with no gene match: 4. There are 14 residues in the CDR3. The sequence was obtained from a woman aged 18-29 years in good health and CMV-seronegative. Material for sequencing was PBMCs. The chain is built from TRBV7-9 and TRBJ2-7; 10 bases are a match to TRBD1. The CDR3 DNA sequence: TGTGCCAGCAGCCACGGACAGGGGGACTACGAGCAGTACTTC. Translating it yields CASSHGQGDYEQYF.